The 4 T cell receptor beta chains listed next were all sequenced from one sample in a study of blood T cell repertoires in COVID-19. Produced via immunoSEQ multiplex PCR; TCRdb's table is partial and in-frame only. The table includes 150,000 to 200,000 clones, 70% to 80% detected once. The specimen was peripheral blood. The receptors were gathered from a woman aged 50 to 60 with active or convalescent COVID-19.

This chain uses TRBV5-5 with TRBJ1-2; TRBD1 might be the D (5 bases). This CDR3 comprises 13 residues. The ends were cut back, 0 bases at V and 2 bases at J, with 5 bases in the middle. CDR1 is SGHKS and CDR2 is YYEKEE in the germline V gene (reference sequence). The CDR3 nucleotides read TGTGCCAGCAGCTTGGGACAGAACTATGGCTACACCTTC. It yields the protein CASSLGQNYGYTF.

The rearrangement links TRBV6-5 to TRBJ2-7; D is unclear. V was clipped by 8 bases and J by 0 bases, with 5 bases between them. The germline V gene encodes CDR1 MNHEY and CDR2 SVGAGI. CDR3 length equals 11 residues. CDR3 residues: CASVYSYEQYF. The CDR3 nucleotides read TGTGCCAGCGTGTACTCCTACGAGCAGTACTTC.

The chain couples TRBV5-4 to TRBJ2-7; possibly TRBD2 for D (7 bases). Germline loops: CDR1 SGHNT, CDR2 YYREEE (reference sequence). CDR3 length equals 16 residues. V lost 2 bases, J lost 3 bases, and 18 bases lay in between. The CDR3 here is CASSLGGGAVIYEQYF. The CDR3, as DNA: TGTGCCAGCAGCTTAGGGGGAGGGGCGGTAATCTACGAGCAGTACTTC.

This clone was counted a few times. This sequence joins TRBV2 and TRBJ2-5; D is possibly TRBD2 (5 bases). The germline V gene encodes CDR1 SNHLY and CDR2 FYNNEI. The CDR3 is 12 residues long. The V and J ends lost 4 bases and 4 bases respectively, with 7 bases between them. The CDR3 is CASSVLVETQYF. For the CDR3, the DNA is TGTGCCAGCAGTGTACTAGTAGAGACCCAGTACTTC. Complete variable domain (other parts from reference TRBV2 and TRBJ2-5): EPEVTQTPSHQVTQMGQEVILRCVPISNHLYFYWYRQILGQKVEFLVSFYNNEISEKSEIFDDQFSVERPDGSNFTLKIRSTKLEDSAMYFCASSVLVETQYFGPGTRLLVL.